This T cell receptor (beta chain) came from a study of blood T cell repertoires in COVID-19. Germline-derived CDR1 and CDR2 are MNHEY and SMNVEV (reference sequence). There are 14 residues in the CDR3. Germline trimming cut 4 bases from V and 1 base from J; bases unmatched to any gene: 2. Sequenced by immunoSEQ multiplex PCR; TCRdb stores in-frame clones only, minus some. The repertoire consists of about 350,000 clones, with roughly 90% occurring once and the leading ten covering around 0.92%. The rearrangement uses TRBV27 and TRBJ2-5, with 8 bases fitting TRBD1. The source of this sequence is a woman aged 25 to 39 who had been exposed to COVID-19. Source material: PBMCs or T cells enriched from blood (not recorded which). The CDR3 DNA sequence: TGTGCCAGCAGTTCACAGGGGGTCCAAGAGACCCAGTACTTC. Its protein product is CASSSQGVQETQYF.